The entry that follows covers one T cell receptor beta chain sequence. Its target is unknown. The data were taken from a study of blood T cells in healthy people across ages. General study findings and limits: Estimated diversity, derived from one million T cells, was regarded as an underestimate.

The use of a sample-barcoded 5' primer and a J-beta primer mix characterized a second PCR of about 7 to 12 cycles. TCRdb re-derived calls from the 5' RACE reads in MiXCR, one entry per CDR3 protein. The sample has about 680,000 distinct CDR3 sequences; around 48% are singletons. The CDR3 runs to 13 residues. Trimming cost V 2 bases and J 6 bases, with 9 bases left between them. This TCR derives from a woman aged 60-70 years in good health. The sample comprised blood. The gene calls are TRBV12-3 or TRBV12-4 and TRBJ2-3; D is possibly TRBD1 (6 bases). As DNA, the CDR3 is TGTGCCAGCAGTTTAAAGCAGGGGGATACGCAGTATTTT. Its protein product is CASSLKQGDTQYF.